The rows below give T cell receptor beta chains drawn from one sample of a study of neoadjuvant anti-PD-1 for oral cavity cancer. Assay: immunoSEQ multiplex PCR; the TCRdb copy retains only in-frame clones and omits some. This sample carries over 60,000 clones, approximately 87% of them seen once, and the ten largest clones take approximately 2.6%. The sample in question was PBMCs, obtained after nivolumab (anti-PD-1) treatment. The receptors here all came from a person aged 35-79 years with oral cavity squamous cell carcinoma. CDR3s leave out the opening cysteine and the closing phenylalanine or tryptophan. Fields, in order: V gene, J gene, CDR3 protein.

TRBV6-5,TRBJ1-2,ASRSWVNDGYT
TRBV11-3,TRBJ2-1,ASSLGGETKEDNEQF
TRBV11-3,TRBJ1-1,ASSPWRPNTEAF
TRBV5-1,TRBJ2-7,ASSNTMYSYEQY
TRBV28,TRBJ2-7,APGRRCEQY
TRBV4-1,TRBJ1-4,ASSQGPGINEKLF
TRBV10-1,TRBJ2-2,ASSRLQGTGELF
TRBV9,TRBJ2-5,ASSLGQGQETQY
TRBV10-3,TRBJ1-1,AARDRPLDTEAF
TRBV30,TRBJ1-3,AWSVTNTIY
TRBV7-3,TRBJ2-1,ASSLMGLARNEQF